The rows below give T cell receptor beta chains drawn from one sample of a study of Ad26.COV2.S vaccination and SARS-CoV-2 variants. Produced via immunoSEQ multiplex PCR; TCRdb's table is partial and in-frame only. The sample lists a few hundred thousand clones, roughly 90% occurring once. Sequencing used peripheral blood, obtained in a trial of Ad26.COV2.S vaccine versus placebo. These receptors were collected from a person aged 18-60 years who received the Ad26.COV2.S COVID-19 vaccine or a placebo. Each CDR3 is given with its conserved first and last residue. Each record gives: J gene, V gene, clone size, D gene, CDR3 protein, CDR3 DNA. A D gene is named only where the DNA matches it firmly. For some rows the clone size is stated as once, few or many, or as a class when expanded; others skip it.

J: TRBJ2-7
V: TRBV27
size: few
D: TRBD2
CDR3: CASSFVGGIYEQYF
DNA: TGTGCCAGCAGTTTCGTGGGGGGGATCTACGAGCAGTACTTC

J: TRBJ1-4
V: TRBV7-9
size: NA
D: NA
CDR3: CASSWRGGEKLFF
DNA: TGTGCCAGCAGCTGGAGGGGCGGTGAAAAACTGTTTTTT

J: TRBJ2-1
V: TRBV10-3
size: NA
D: NA
CDR3: CAIRDGTRGTEQFF
DNA: TGTGCCATCAGAGACGGGACCAGAGGTACTGAGCAGTTCTTC

J: TRBJ2-1
V: TRBV5-1
size: NA
D: NA
CDR3: CASSLAPSLNNEQFF
DNA: TGCGCCAGCAGCTTGGCTCCCAGCCTAAACAATGAGCAGTTCTTC

J: TRBJ2-1
V: TRBV7-6
size: NA
D: NA
CDR3: CASSYKSSSYNEQFF
DNA: TGTGCCAGCAGTTATAAGAGTAGCTCCTACAATGAGCAGTTCTTC

J: TRBJ1-3
V: TRBV6-5
size: NA
D: NA
CDR3: CASSSDMGPSGNTIYF
DNA: TGTGCCAGCAGTTCCGACATGGGGCCCTCTGGAAACACCATATATTTT

J: TRBJ2-3
V: TRBV5-5
size: NA
D: NA
CDR3: CASSLVPGGDTQYF
DNA: TGTGCCAGCAGCTTGGTTCCCGGCGGTGATACGCAGTATTTT

J: TRBJ1-4
V: TRBV30
size: NA
D: TRBD1
CDR3: CAWTQDRGNEKLFF
DNA: TGTGCCTGGACCCAGGACAGGGGAAATGAAAAACTGTTTTTT

J: TRBJ2-1
V: TRBV5-8
size: NA
D: NA
CDR3: CASSLVGRNYNEQFF
DNA: TGTGCCAGCAGCTTGGTGGGGCGGAACTACAATGAGCAGTTCTTC

J: TRBJ2-7
V: TRBV2
size: once
D: NA
CDR3: CASREVRTDYEQYF
DNA: TGTGCCAGCCGGGAGGTAAGGACAGACTACGAGCAGTACTTC

J: TRBJ2-2
V: TRBV7-9
size: few
D: NA
CDR3: CASSPSGAGELFF
DNA: TGTGCCAGCAGCCCCTCGGGCGCCGGGGAGCTGTTTTTT

J: TRBJ2-3
V: TRBV27
size: NA
D: NA
CDR3: CASSLRADTQYF
DNA: TGTGCCAGCAGTTTACGGGCAGATACGCAGTATTTT

J: TRBJ1-1
V: TRBV4-1
size: NA
D: NA
CDR3: CASSQDRVGTEAFF
DNA: TGCGCCAGCAGCCAAGACAGGGTTGGCACTGAAGCTTTCTTT

J: TRBJ2-7
V: TRBV30
size: NA
D: NA
CDR3: CAWNYGGDYEQYF
DNA: TGTGCCTGGAACTACGGAGGGGACTACGAGCAGTACTTC

J: TRBJ2-3
V: TRBV7-9
size: NA
D: NA
CDR3: CASSLGVRTDTDTQYF
DNA: TGTGCCAGCAGCTTAGGGGTCCGGACAGATACAGATACGCAGTATTTT

J: TRBJ1-4
V: TRBV9
size: NA
D: NA
CDR3: CASSVEGAGEKLFF
DNA: TGTGCCAGCAGCGTAGAAGGGGCGGGGGAAAAACTGTTTTTT

J: TRBJ2-7
V: TRBV9
size: once
D: NA
CDR3: CASSFRDNNEQYF
DNA: TGTGCCAGCAGCTTCCGGGACAACAACGAGCAGTACTTC

J: TRBJ1-5
V: TRBV2
size: NA
D: TRBD1
CDR3: CASRTGTGQPQHF
DNA: TGTGCCAGCAGGACAGGGACAGGTCAGCCCCAGCATTTT